This TCR beta chain was retrieved from a study of cytomegalovirus exposure and HLA in healthy donors. Overall study results and limits: Investigators reported 150 to 200 TCR beta chains as tied to cytomegalovirus. A later analysis linked a missense variant in DCLRE1C to the trimming of TCR beta V and J genes.

This clone was counted a few times. Its antigen is currently unknown. PCR involved 60 Vbeta and 13 Jbeta primers. Original handling: Some 80 million unique TCR beta chains, 9 million to 12 million shared, were counted in a later analysis. Profiling relied on immunoSEQ multiplex PCR, and the TCRdb table lists in-frame clones only, not all of them. That table gives V, J and clone size, and the DNA gave D and trimming. The table records some 130,000 clones, approximately 80% of them present only once. Germline CDR1 GTSNPN, CDR2 SVGIG (reference sequence). Trimming took 2 bases from V and 2 from J, leaving 16 bases between them. There are 15 residues in the CDR3.

This chain connects TRBV30 to TRBJ2-7; D unresolved. The sample taken for sequencing was PBMCs. The receptor was isolated from a human donor in good health. The CDR3 bases are TGTGCCTGGAGTCCATTTACAGTCGGTGCCTACGAGCAGTACTTC. Translating gives CAWSPFTVGAYEQYF.